This T cell receptor beta chain was observed in a study of shared clonotypes between healthy human individuals. Sequenced by immunoSEQ multiplex PCR; TCRdb stores in-frame clones only, minus some. The sample holds some 2 million clones; roughly 95% are singletons and the top ten take under 1.5%. Trimming removed 6 bases from V and 4 bases from J; junction bases left unmatched: 4. CDR3 length equals 13 residues. The germline gives CDR1 MGHDK, CDR2 SYGVNS. It was CD45RO-negative cells, positively selected for CCR7, that made up naive CD8 cells, with terminally differentiated effector memory CD45RA+ cells excluded.

Specimen: naive CD8+ T cells sorted from blood. The source of this sequence is a man aged 18 to 29 in good health. This chain uses TRBV25-1 with TRBJ2-7; 9 bases align to TRBD1. CDR3 sequence reads: CASRDRGSYEQYF. CDR3 coding DNA: TGTGCCAGCAGGGACAGGGGATCATACGAGCAGTACTTC.